The clone carrying this T cell receptor beta chain was seen repeatedly, ten times or more. Authors of the study amplified TCR beta CDR3 regions from RNA transcripts. Carried out on the TCR CDR3, a first-round RT-PCR used the HTBI primer set. TCRdb analysed the multiplex PCR reads with MiXCR anew, one entry per CDR3 protein. This table holds about 720,000 distinct CDR3 sequences, approximately 18% found once. Used for diagnoses were clinical symptoms, serum thyroxine and TRAb, thyroid ultrasound and orbital computed tomography. Fresh peripheral blood, 7.5 to 10 ml of it, supplied the PBMCs. V lost 0 bases and J 3 bases, leaving 13 bases between the germline ends. Germline CDR1 LGHDT, CDR2 YNNKEL (reference sequence). CDR3 size: 16 residues. This sample is part of a study of T cells in Graves' hyperthyroidism and ophthalmopathy.

The material sequenced was blood. The receptor's source is a woman in her forties or fifties with Graves' hyperthyroidism that later progressed to Graves' ophthalmopathy. The chain employs TRBV3-1 and TRBJ2-3; the D gene is possibly TRBD1 (5 bases). In DNA, the CDR3 is TGTGCCAGCAGCCAAGACTGGGCAGGGATGACAGATACGCAGTATTTT. This gives the protein CASSQDWAGMTDTQYF.